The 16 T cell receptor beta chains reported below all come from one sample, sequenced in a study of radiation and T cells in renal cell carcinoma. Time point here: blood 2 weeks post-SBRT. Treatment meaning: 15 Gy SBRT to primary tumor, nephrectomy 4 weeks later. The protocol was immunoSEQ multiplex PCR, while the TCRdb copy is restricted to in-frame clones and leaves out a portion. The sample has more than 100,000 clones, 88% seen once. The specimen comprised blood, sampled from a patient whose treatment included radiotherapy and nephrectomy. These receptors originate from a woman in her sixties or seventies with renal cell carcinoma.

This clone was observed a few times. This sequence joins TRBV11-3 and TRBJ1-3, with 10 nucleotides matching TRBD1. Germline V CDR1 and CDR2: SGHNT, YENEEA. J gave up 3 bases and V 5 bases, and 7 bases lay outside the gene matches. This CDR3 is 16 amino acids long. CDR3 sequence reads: CASSNRQGAGGNTIYF. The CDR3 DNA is TGTGCCAGCAGCAATCGACAGGGGGCTGGTGGAAACACCATATATTTT. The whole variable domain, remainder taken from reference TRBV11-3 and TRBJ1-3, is EAGVVQSPRYKIIEKKQPVAFWCNPISGHNTLYWYLQNLGQGPELLIRYENEEAVDDSQLPKDRFSAERLKGVDSTLKIQPAELGDSAVYLCASSNRQGAGGNTIYFGEGSWLTVV.

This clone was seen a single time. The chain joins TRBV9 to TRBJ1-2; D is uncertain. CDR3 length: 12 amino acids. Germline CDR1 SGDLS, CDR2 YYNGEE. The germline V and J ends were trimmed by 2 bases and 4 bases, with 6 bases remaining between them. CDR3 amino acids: CASSVDFYGYTF. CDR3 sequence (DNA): TGTGCCAGCAGCGTCGACTTCTATGGCTACACCTTC.

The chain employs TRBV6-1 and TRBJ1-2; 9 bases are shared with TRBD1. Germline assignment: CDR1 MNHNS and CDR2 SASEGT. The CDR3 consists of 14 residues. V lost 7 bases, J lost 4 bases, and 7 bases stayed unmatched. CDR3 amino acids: CASTEQGAGYGYTF. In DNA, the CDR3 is TGTGCCAGCACCGAACAGGGGGCGGGCTATGGCTACACCTTC.

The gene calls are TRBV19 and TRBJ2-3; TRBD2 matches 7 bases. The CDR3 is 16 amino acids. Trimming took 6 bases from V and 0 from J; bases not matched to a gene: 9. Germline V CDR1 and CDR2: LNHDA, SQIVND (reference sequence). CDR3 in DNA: TGTGCCAGTAGGCCGGCCGGGGGGTTTAGCACAGATACGCAGTATTTT. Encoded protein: CASRPAGGFSTDTQYF. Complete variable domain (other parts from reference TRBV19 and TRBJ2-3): DGGITQSPKYLFRKEGQNVTLSCEQNLNHDAMYWYRQDPGQGLRLIYYSQIVNDFQKGDIAEGYSVSREKKESFPLTVTSAQKNPTAFYLCASRPAGGFSTDTQYFGPGTRLTVL.

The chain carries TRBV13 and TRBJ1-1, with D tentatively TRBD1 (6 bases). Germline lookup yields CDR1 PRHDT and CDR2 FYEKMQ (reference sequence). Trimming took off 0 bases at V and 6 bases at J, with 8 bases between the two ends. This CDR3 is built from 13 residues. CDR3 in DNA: TGTGCCAGCAGCTTAGGACGGGGGCCTGAAGCTTTCTTT. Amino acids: CASSLGRGPEAFF.

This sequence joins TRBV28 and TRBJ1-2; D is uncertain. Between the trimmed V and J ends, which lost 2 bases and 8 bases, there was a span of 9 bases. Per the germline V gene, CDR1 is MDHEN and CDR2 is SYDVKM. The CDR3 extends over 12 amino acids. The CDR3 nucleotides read TGTGCCAGCAGTTTAAGGGCCAGGGGCTACACCTTC. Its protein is CASSLRARGYTF.

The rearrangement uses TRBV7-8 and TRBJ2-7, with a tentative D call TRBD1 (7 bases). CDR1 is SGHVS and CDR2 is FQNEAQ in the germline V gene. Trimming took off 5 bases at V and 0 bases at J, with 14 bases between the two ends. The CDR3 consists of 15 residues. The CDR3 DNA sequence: TGTGCCAGCAGCGCAGGGGGACTCTTCTCCTACGAGCAGTACTTC. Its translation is CASSAGGLFSYEQYF.

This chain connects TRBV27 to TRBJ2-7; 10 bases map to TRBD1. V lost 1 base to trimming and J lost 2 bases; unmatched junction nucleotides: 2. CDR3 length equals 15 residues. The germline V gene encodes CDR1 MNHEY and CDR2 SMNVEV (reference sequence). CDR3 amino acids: CASSLWGTGAYEQYF. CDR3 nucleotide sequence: TGTGCCAGCAGTTTATGGGGGACAGGGGCCTACGAGCAGTACTTC.

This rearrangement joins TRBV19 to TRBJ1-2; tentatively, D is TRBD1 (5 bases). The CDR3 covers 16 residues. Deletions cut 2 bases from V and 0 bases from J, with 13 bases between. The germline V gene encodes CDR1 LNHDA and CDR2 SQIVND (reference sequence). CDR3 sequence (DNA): TGTGCCAGTAGTATAACCCACCGAGGGGCTAACTATGGCTACACCTTC. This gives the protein CASSITHRGANYGYTF.

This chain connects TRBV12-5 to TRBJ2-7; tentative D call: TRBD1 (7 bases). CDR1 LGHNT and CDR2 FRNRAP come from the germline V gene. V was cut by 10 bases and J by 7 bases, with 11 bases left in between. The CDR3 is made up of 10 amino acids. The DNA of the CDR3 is TGTGCTAAGGGGGCGGGGGAGCAGTACTTC. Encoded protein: CAKGAGEQYF.

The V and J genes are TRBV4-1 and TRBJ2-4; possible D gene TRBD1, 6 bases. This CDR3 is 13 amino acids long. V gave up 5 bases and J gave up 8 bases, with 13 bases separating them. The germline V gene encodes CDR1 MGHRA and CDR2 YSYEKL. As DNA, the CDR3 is TGCGCCAGCAGCGTTCGACAGGCGGACATTCAGTACTTC. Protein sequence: CASSVRQADIQYF.

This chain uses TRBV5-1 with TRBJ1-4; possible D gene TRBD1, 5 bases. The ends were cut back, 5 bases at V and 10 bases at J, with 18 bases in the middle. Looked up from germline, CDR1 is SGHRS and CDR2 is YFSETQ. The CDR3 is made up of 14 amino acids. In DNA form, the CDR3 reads TGCGCCAGCAGATCGGGACCCCCGGGAGGAAAACTGTTTTTT. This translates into CASRSGPPGGKLFF.

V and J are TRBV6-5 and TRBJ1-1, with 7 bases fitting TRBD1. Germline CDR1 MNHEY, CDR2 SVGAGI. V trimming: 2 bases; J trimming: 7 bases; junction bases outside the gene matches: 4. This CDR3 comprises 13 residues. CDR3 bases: TGTGCCAGCAGTTACGCGACAGGGTTTGAAGCTTTCTTT. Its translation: CASSYATGFEAFF.

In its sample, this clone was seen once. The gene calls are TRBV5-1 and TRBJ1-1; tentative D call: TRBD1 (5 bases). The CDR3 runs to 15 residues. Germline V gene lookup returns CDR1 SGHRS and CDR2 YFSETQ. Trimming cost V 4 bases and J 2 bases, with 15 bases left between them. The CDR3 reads CASSRLGRSNTEAFF. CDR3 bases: TGCGCCAGCAGCCGGTTGGGACGGAGCAACACTGAAGCTTTCTTT. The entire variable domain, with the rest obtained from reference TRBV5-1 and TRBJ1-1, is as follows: KAGVTQTPRYLIKTRGQQVTLSCSPISGHRSVSWYQQTPGQGLQFLFEYFSETQRNKGNFPGRFSGRQFSNSRSEMNVSTLELGDSALYLCASSRLGRSNTEAFFGQGTRLTVV.

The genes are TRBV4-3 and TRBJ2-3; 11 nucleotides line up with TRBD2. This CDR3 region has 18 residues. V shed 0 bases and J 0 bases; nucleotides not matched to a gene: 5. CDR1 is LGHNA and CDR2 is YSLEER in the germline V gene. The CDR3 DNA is TGCGCCAGCAGCCAAGAGGCTAGCGGGGGGCTTAGCACAGATACGCAGTATTTT. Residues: CASSQEASGGLSTDTQYF.

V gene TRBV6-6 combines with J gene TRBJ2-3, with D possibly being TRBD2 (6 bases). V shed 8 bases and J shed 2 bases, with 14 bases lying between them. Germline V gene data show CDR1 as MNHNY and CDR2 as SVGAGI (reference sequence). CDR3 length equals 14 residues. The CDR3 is CASSPGDPTDTQYF. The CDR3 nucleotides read TGTGCCAGCTCCCCGGGGGACCCCACAGATACGCAGTATTTT.